A single sample gave rise to the 27 T cell receptor beta chains below, sequenced in a study of T-cell reconstitution after alpha-beta-depleted transplantation in children. For TCRbeta, the library was prepared with unique molecular identifiers. TCRdb re-derived calls from the PCR reads in MiXCR, one entry per CDR3 protein. The repertoire holds around 270,000 distinct CDR3 sequences, with roughly 9.1% as singletons. The source was PBMCs, collected before TCRalphabeta/CD19-depleted stem cell transplant. The receptor set was obtained from a boy in the first two years of life with acute myeloid leukemia, due to receive a stem cell transplant.

There are many counts of this clonotype. The gene calls are TRBV4-2 and TRBJ1-5; TRBD1 aligns across 8 bases. CDR1 is LGHNA and CDR2 is YNFKEQ in the germline V gene. There are 17 residues in the CDR3. J lost 5 bases, V lost 2 bases, and 11 bases had no gene match. The CDR3 sequence is CASSQTPGGGQDQPQHF. In DNA, the CDR3 is TGTGCCAGCAGCCAAACTCCTGGAGGGGGACAGGATCAGCCCCAGCATTTT.

Only a few counts were recorded for this clonotype. The chain recombines TRBV12-3 or TRBV12-4 with TRBJ2-3; D not resolved. With 7 bases removed from V and 3 bases from J, the gap between germline ends came to 17 bases. The CDR3 is 15 amino acids. The DNA of the CDR3 is TGTGCCAGCATGGTCCCCGGGTGGGGTACAGATACGCAGTATTTT. As protein: CASMVPGWGTDTQYF.

This clonotype occurred many times. The V and J genes are TRBV29-1 and TRBJ1-1, with TRBD1 identical over 8 bases. Germline CDR1 is SQVTM and CDR2 is ANQGSEA. The CDR3 consists of 15 residues. J lost 0 bases, V lost 6 bases, and 9 bases had no gene match. The CDR3 loop is CSVRARQGMNTEAFF. The CDR3 bases are TGCAGCGTACGAGCCCGACAGGGGATGAACACTGAAGCTTTCTTT.

This clonotype appeared many times. The rearrangement joins TRBV28 to TRBJ2-2; D is possibly TRBD2 (6 bases). Trimming took 1 base from V and 5 from J, leaving 11 bases between them. The CDR3 loop spans 15 amino acids. CDR1 is MDHEN and CDR2 is SYDVKM in the germline V gene. CDR3 DNA: TGTGCCAGCAGTTTATACGGGAGAGGGACCGGGGAGCTGTTTTTT. Protein: CASSLYGRGTGELFF. Complete variable domain (other parts from reference TRBV28 and TRBJ2-2): DVKVTQSSRYLVKRTGEKVFLECVQDMDHENMFWYRQDPGLGLRLIYFSYDVKMKEKGDIPEGYSVSREKKERFSLILESASTNQTSMYLCASSLYGRGTGELFFGEGSRLTVL.

The sample holds many counts of this clonotype. The rearrangement joins TRBV28 to TRBJ2-5, with TRBD1 matching over 10 bases. Trimming took 3 bases from V and 4 from J; bases not matched to a gene: 8. The CDR3 runs to 16 residues. Germline CDR1 and CDR2: MDHEN and SYDVKM. CDR3 DNA: TGTGCCAGCAGTTTTTGGGGACAGGGGAGGGTAGAGACCCAGTACTTC. Its translation: CASSFWGQGRVETQYF.

In this sample, this clonotype turned up a few times. This chain joins TRBV5-1 and TRBJ1-1; tentative D call: TRBD1 (6 bases). The CDR3 is made up of 16 amino acids. CDR1 is SGHRS, CDR2 YFSETQ, per germline. V gave up 4 bases and J gave up 3 bases, with 19 bases separating them. This CDR3 reads CASSLRGLGGYTEAFF. The CDR3 DNA reads TGCGCCAGCAGCCTTAGGGGGTTGGGGGGGTACACTGAAGCTTTCTTT.

The CDR3 is CASCSHSSGNTIYF. In DNA, the CDR3 is TGTGCCAGCTGCAGCCACTCCTCTGGAAACACCATATATTTT. The V gene is TRBV5-5, the J gene TRBJ1-3; D is unclear. CDR1 SGHKS and CDR2 YYEKEE come from the germline V gene (reference sequence). Trimming took off 7 bases at V and 0 bases at J, with 11 bases between the two ends. The CDR3 loop spans 14 amino acids.

This clonotype was detected ten times or more. The J gene is TRBJ2-1, the V gene TRBV6-5; D uncertain. V was pared by 2 bases and J by 6 bases, with 8 bases between. Germline V gene sequence: CDR1 MNHEY, CDR2 SVGAGI. This CDR3 contains 13 residues. The CDR3 sequence is CASSYTPRNEQFF. CDR3 bases: TGTGCCAGCAGTTACACCCCTCGCAATGAGCAGTTCTTC.

The genes are TRBV21-1 and TRBJ1-4; the table calls TRBD1, which could not be checked here. TRBV21-1 is tagged as a pseudogene. The CDR3 is 15 residues long. The CDR3 is CASSKAGGSYEKLFF. CDR3 in DNA: TGTGCCAGCAGCAAAGCGGGGGGGTCGTATGAAAAACTGTTTTTT.

A word on this clonotype: A much larger clonotype is one base distant, so this may be a read error. This chain connects TRBV5-1 to TRBJ2-7, with TRBD1 matching over 11 bases. The CDR3 extends over 15 amino acids. V was pared by 0 bases and J by 5 bases, with 4 bases of the junction left unmatched. Germline-derived CDR1 and CDR2 are SGHRS and YFSETQ. CDR3 amino acids: CASSLEGQGGHEQYF. The CDR3 nucleotides read TGCGCCAGCAGCTTGGAGGGACAGGGGGGCCACGAGCAGTACTTC.

This clonotype was recorded once. With a much larger clone just one base away, this may be a read error. The V and J genes are TRBV11-2 and TRBJ2-1; weak D call: TRBD2 (7 bases). Germline CDR1 and CDR2: SGHAT and FQNNGV. This CDR3 is 18 amino acids long. The DNA of the CDR3 is TGTGCCAGCAGCTTAAGATCTAGCGGAGGGGGGTTTAGCAATGACCAGTTCTTC. Its translation is CASSLRSSGGGFSNDQFF.

Ten or more counts support this clonotype. The chain is built from TRBV6-1 and TRBJ2-1; D possibly uses TRBD1 or TRBD2 (5 bases each). Trimming removed 8 bases from V and 3 bases from J, with 17 bases in between. Germline V gene data show CDR1 as MNHNS and CDR2 as SASEGT. This CDR3 spans 15 amino acids. CDR3 DNA sequence: TGTGCCAGCGCGATGGGGACCTCTCTCTACAATGAGCAGTTCTTC. Encoded protein: CASAMGTSLYNEQFF.

The sample holds many counts of this clonotype. The rearrangement joins TRBV5-1 to TRBJ2-7; 10 bases map to TRBD1. The CDR3 length is 13 residues. V dropped 1 base and J dropped 6; count of bases not matched to a gene: 1. Germline CDR1 and CDR2: SGHRS and YFSETQ. Here the CDR3 reads CASSLRTGGEQYF. CDR3 nucleotide sequence: TGCGCCAGCAGCTTGCGGACAGGGGGCGAGCAGTACTTC.

The table lists this clonotype with many counts. The chain has TRBV20-1 and TRBJ1-5, with D possibly being TRBD1 (5 bases). The germline CDR1 and CDR2 sequences are DFQATT and SNEGSKA (reference sequence). This CDR3 spans 14 amino acids. V was trimmed by 6 bases and J by 2 bases, leaving 14 bases between them. The CDR3 region is CSAREGQGNQPQHF. DNA of the CDR3: TGCAGTGCCCGGGAGGGGCAAGGCAATCAGCCCCAGCATTTT.

This sequence joins TRBV11-2 and TRBJ2-5; 7 nucleotides agree with TRBD2. CDR1 is SGHAT and CDR2 is FQNNGV in the germline V gene. V lost 4 bases to trimming and J lost 0 bases; unmatched junction nucleotides: 5. This CDR3 spans 15 amino acids. The chain's CDR3 is CASSSQRDYQETQYF. CDR3 bases: TGTGCCAGCAGCTCCCAGCGGGACTACCAAGAGACCCAGTACTTC.

Many counts were recorded for this clonotype. The chain is built from TRBV5-1 and TRBJ2-5, with TRBD2 matching over 14 bases. V dropped 5 bases and J dropped 1; count of bases not matched to a gene: 1. Germline V CDR1 and CDR2: SGHRS, YFSETQ. This CDR3 spans 15 amino acids. CDR3: CASRGLAGAQETQYF. CDR3 DNA: TGCGCCAGCAGGGGACTAGCGGGGGCCCAAGAGACCCAGTACTTC.

This clonotype was recorded at least ten times. CDR3 nucleotides: TGTGCCAGCAGCGGAGGAGAGGGCGCCTACGAGCAGTACTTC. It codes for CASSGGEGAYEQYF. This chain links TRBV5-5 with TRBJ2-7, with D perhaps TRBD2 (5 bases). Per the germline V gene, CDR1 is SGHKS and CDR2 is YYEKEE (reference sequence). The V end lost 4 bases, the J end lost 2 bases, and 13 bases lay between the germline ends. This CDR3 has 14 residues. The whole variable domain, filled in from reference TRBV5-5 and TRBJ2-7, reads DAGVTQSPTHLIKTRGQQVTLRCSPISGHKSVSWYQQVLGQGPQFIFQYYEKEERGRGNFPDRFSARQFPNYSSELNVNALLLGDSALYLCASSGGEGAYEQYFGPGTRLTVT.

This clonotype has a count of ten or more. This chain links TRBV7-3 with TRBJ2-1; 10 nucleotides match TRBD1. This CDR3 comprises 15 residues. V shed 5 bases and J 3 bases; nucleotides not matched to a gene: 4. The germline CDR1 and CDR2 sequences are SGHTA and FQGTGA. The CDR3 coding sequence is TGTGCCAGCAGCGAGACAGGGGGCTACTACAATGAGCAGTTCTTC. Translation gives CASSETGGYYNEQFF.

There are many counts of this clonotype. The DNA for the CDR3 is TGTGCCAGCAACCAGATGAACACCGGGGAGCTGTTTTTT. Protein sequence: CASNQMNTGELFF. The rearrangement links TRBV7-2 to TRBJ2-2; D call uncertain. CDR1 is SGHTA and CDR2 is FQGNSA in the germline V gene. V was pared by 7 bases and J by 1 base, with 7 bases between. CDR3 size: 13 residues.

In its sample, this clonotype was seen many times. V and J are TRBV4-2 and TRBJ2-1; 10 positions match TRBD2. V was clipped by 0 bases and J by 9 bases; unmatched bases: 2. Germline V gene sequence: CDR1 LGHNA, CDR2 YNFKEQ. The CDR3 is 14 residues long. This CDR3 is CASSQDRLAGEQFF. CDR3 coding DNA: TGTGCCAGCAGCCAAGATCGACTAGCGGGTGAGCAGTTCTTC.

This clonotype occurred many times. The CDR3 reads CASRASGSSYNEQFF. The CDR3 bases are TGTGCCAGCAGGGCTAGCGGAAGCTCCTACAATGAGCAGTTCTTC. This chain connects TRBV7-2 to TRBJ2-1, with 7 bases matching TRBD2. In germline, CDR1 is SGHTA, CDR2 FQGNSA. This CDR3 spans 15 amino acids. Trimming cost V 6 bases and J 0 bases; bases outside gene matches: 5.

This clonotype was counted only a few times. This chain uses TRBV24-1 with TRBJ2-7; D ambiguous. Per the germline V gene, CDR1 is KGHDR and CDR2 is SFDVKD. Deletions cut 9 bases from V and 4 bases from J, with 6 bases between. The CDR3 is made up of 10 amino acids. DNA of the CDR3: TGTGCCACCCTCGCTTACGAGCAGTACTTC. Its protein product is CATLAYEQYF.

This clonotype was seen many times. The gene calls are TRBV5-1 and TRBJ1-1; 9 bases are a match to TRBD1. CDR3 length: 13 amino acids. Germline CDR1 reads SGHRS; CDR2 reads YFSETQ. Trimming took 7 bases from V and 0 from J; bases not matched to a gene: 1. CDR3 bases: TGCGCCAGCGGGACAGGGATGAACACTGAAGCTTTCTTT. It yields the protein CASGTGMNTEAFF.

Ten or more counts support this clonotype. The rearrangement links TRBV29-1 to TRBJ1-2; D ambiguous. Germline CDR1 and CDR2: SQVTM and ANQGSEA. The CDR3 extends over 12 amino acids. V was shortened by 4 bases and J by 2 bases, with 8 bases between the two germline ends. CDR3 sequence reads: CSVAGPNYGYTF. For the CDR3, the DNA is TGCAGCGTTGCAGGACCCAACTATGGCTACACCTTC.

In its sample, this clonotype was seen many times. The chain is built from TRBV12-3 or TRBV12-4 and TRBJ2-3, with a possible D match to TRBD1 (6 bases). The V gene lost 5 bases and the J gene lost 5 bases, with 11 bases spanning the gap. CDR3 length: 13 residues. The CDR3 loop reads CASSGQNEDTQYF. The CDR3 bases are TGTGCCAGCAGTGGACAGAACGAAGATACGCAGTATTTT.

The sample holds many counts of this clonotype. The chain joins TRBV24-1 to TRBJ2-3; 10 bases map to TRBD1. Trimming removed 12 bases from V and 2 bases from J; junction bases left unmatched: 10. This CDR3 contains 15 residues. Per germline, CDR1 KGHDR and CDR2 SFDVKD. Here the CDR3 DNA reads TGTGCCGTTAGGTCCGGGACAGGGGTCACAGATACGCAGTATTTT. It codes for CAVRSGTGVTDTQYF.

This clonotype was seen a handful of times. The chain recombines TRBV7-2 with TRBJ1-1, with D uncertain. The CDR3 runs 14 residues. V was pared by 0 bases and J by 1 base, with 6 bases between. Germline V gives CDR1 SGHTA, CDR2 FQGNSA. DNA for the CDR3: TGTGCCAGCAGCTTAGCCCCCCCGAACACTGAAGCTTTCTTT. Protein sequence: CASSLAPPNTEAFF.